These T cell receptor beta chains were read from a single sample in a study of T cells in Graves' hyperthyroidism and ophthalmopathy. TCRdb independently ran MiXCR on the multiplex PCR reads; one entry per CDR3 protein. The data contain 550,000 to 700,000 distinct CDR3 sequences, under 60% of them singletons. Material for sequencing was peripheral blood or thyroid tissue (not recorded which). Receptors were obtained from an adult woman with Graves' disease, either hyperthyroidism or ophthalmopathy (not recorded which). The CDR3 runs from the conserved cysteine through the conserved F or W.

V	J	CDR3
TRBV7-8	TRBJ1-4	CASSPRTGGGTTNEKLFF
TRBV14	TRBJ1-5	CASSQTLQETQHF
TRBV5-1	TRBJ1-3	CASSLGTDGNTIYF
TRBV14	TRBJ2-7	CASSHNYEQYF
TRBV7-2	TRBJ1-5	CASSLDRAHF
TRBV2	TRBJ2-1	CASSIRLAAYNEQFF
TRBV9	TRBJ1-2	CASSEQGRYGYTF
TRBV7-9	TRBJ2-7	CASGLLRDRGSFGYEQYF
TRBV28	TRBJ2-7	CASTFKSILGSYEQYF
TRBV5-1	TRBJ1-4	CASSSGTMGNEKLFF
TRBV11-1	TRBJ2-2	CASRRQPNTGELFF
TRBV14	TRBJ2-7	CASSQDGREFSVLQYF
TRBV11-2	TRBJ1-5	CASSLSRDTSNQPQHF
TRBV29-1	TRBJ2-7	CSVAGVGTSGYEQYF
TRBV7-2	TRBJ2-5	CASKGTGGKETQYF
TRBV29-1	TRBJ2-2	CSGDSNTGELFF